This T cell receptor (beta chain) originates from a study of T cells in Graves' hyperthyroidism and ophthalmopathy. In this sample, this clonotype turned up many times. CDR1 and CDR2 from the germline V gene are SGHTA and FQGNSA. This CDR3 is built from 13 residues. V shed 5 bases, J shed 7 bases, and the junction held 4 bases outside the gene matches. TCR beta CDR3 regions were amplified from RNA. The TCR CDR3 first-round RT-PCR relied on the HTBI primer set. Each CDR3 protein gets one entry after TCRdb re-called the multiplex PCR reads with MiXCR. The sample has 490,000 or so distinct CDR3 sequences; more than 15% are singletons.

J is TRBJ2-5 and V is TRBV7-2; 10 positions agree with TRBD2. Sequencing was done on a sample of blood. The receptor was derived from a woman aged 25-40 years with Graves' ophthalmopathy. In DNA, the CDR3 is TGTGCCAGCAGCCCGAGCGGGGGGGGGACCCAGTACTTC. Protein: CASSPSGGGTQYF.